The 22 T cell receptor beta chains in this list originate from one sample, sequenced in a study of OX40 agonist ivuxolimab in advanced cancers. Libraries were prepared by immunoSEQ multiplex PCR; TCRdb keeps only in-frame clonotypes and omits some of them. The sample comprises 13,000 or so clones, 80% of which are singletons, and 36% rests with the top ten. This sample comprised CD4+ or CD8+ T cells sorted from blood, obtained in a trial of the OX40 agonist ivuxolimab. The receptor source for this set is an adult with an advanced solid tumor such as melanoma, head and neck, liver or kidney cancer.

This clone was detected only a few times. The chain is built from TRBV5-6 and TRBJ2-7; a weak D match, TRBD2 (5 bases). This CDR3 spans 14 amino acids. Germline CDR1 reads SGHDT; CDR2 reads YYEEEE. V was pared by 2 bases and J by 0 bases, with 9 bases between. CDR3 in DNA: TGTGCCAGCAGCTTTGGTGGGAGCTCCTACGAGCAGTACTTC. Translation: CASSFGGSSYEQYF.

By sample share, this clone is medium-sized. This sequence joins TRBV4-1 and TRBJ1-1; 7 bases line up with TRBD1. Looked up from germline, CDR1 is MGHRA and CDR2 is YSYEKL. This CDR3 comprises 17 residues. V dropped 0 bases and J dropped 0; count of bases not matched to a gene: 7. CDR3 amino acids: CASSQEYRGNLNTEAFF. The CDR3 nucleotides are TGCGCCAGCAGCCAAGAGTACAGGGGAAACCTGAACACTGAAGCTTTCTTT.

This chain connects TRBV7-6 to TRBJ2-7; D may be TRBD1 (5 bases). Trimming left V 1 base short and J 9 bases short, with 10 bases between. Germline V CDR1 and CDR2: SGHVS, FNYEAQ. This CDR3 has 12 residues. CDR3 DNA sequence: TGTGCCAGCAGCTTAGACAGGTCCGCGCAGTACTTC. Amino acid sequence: CASSLDRSAQYF.

This clone has only a few counts. V gene TRBV19 combines with J gene TRBJ2-7; the D gene could be TRBD1 or TRBD2 (5 bases each). This CDR3 region has 14 residues. Trimming cost V 3 bases and J 1 base, with 10 bases left between them. Germline CDR1 reads LNHDA; CDR2 reads SQIVND (reference sequence). Here the CDR3 DNA reads TGTGCCAGTAGTATCGGGGACGGGTCCTACGAGCAGTACTTC. Its protein is CASSIGDGSYEQYF.

The chain recombines TRBV13 with TRBJ2-5, with D tentatively TRBD1 (5 bases). CDR1 and CDR2 (germline): PRHDT, FYEKMQ (reference sequence). The CDR3 has 13 amino acids. V was pared by 5 bases and J by 0 bases, with 7 bases between. CDR3: CASSQDNQETQYF. In nucleotides, the CDR3 is TGTGCCAGCAGCCAGGACAACCAAGAGACCCAGTACTTC. Variable domain in full (rest from reference TRBV13 and TRBJ2-5): AAGVIQSPRHLIKEKRETATLKCYPIPRHDTVYWYQQGPGQDPQFLISFYEKMQSDKGSIPDRFSAQQFSDYHSELNMSSLELGDSALYFCASSQDNQETQYFGPGTRLLVL.

The chain links TRBV5-8 to TRBJ1-4; D perhaps matches TRBD1 (6 bases). The germline V and J ends were trimmed by 4 bases and 3 bases, with 10 bases remaining between them. The CDR3 consists of 14 residues. Germline assignment: CDR1 SGHTS and CDR2 YDEGEE. CDR3 bases: TGTGCCAGCAGCCCCAGGGGAGCTAATGAAAAACTGTTTTTT. Translation: CASSPRGANEKLFF.

The gene calls are TRBV21-1 and TRBJ2-3. TRBV21-1 is annotated as a pseudogene. This CDR3 is built from 11 residues. DNA of the CDR3: TGTGCCAGCCATATCACAGATACGCAGTATTTT. Protein: CASHITDTQYF.

The count of this clone is one. The gene calls are TRBV4-1 and TRBJ2-1; tentatively, D is TRBD1 or TRBD2 (6 bases each). The ends were cut back, 1 base at V and 7 bases at J, with 14 bases in the middle. The CDR3 loop spans 15 amino acids. Looked up from germline, CDR1 is MGHRA and CDR2 is YSYEKL. The CDR3 DNA is TGCGCCAGCAGCCAAGTAGGGGGTAGCGGTAATGAGCAGTTCTTC. This gives the protein CASSQVGGSGNEQFF.

The CDR3 is CASSLAGTGADLWGYTF. DNA for the CDR3: TGCGCCAGCAGCTTGGCCGGGACAGGGGCCGATCTCTGGGGCTACACCTTC. The chain is built from TRBV5-1 and TRBJ1-2; 10 bases agree with TRBD1. Per the germline V gene, CDR1 is SGHRS and CDR2 is YFSETQ. V was clipped by 0 bases and J by 8 bases; unmatched bases: 13. There are 17 residues in the CDR3. The full variable domain, completed using reference TRBV5-1 and TRBJ1-2, is KAGVTQTPRYLIKTRGQQVTLSCSPISGHRSVSWYQQTPGQGLQFLFEYFSETQRNKGNFPGRFSGRQFSNSRSEMNVSTLELGDSALYLCASSLAGTGADLWGYTFGSGTRLTVV.

As to this clone: The same CDR3 arises from other DNA sequences in this sample as well. V usage is TRBV21-1 and J usage is TRBJ1-1. TRBV21-1 is a recognized pseudogene. The CDR3 contains 13 residues. The CDR3 loop is CASPSRGGTEAFF. The CDR3 DNA sequence: TGTGCCAGCCCCAGCAGAGGAGGGACTGAAGCTTTCTTT.

This chain connects TRBV9 to TRBJ2-3; 9 bases are shared with TRBD2. CDR1 is SGDLS and CDR2 is YYNGEE in the germline V gene. Losses at the gene ends were 3 bases for V and 2 bases for J; bases not matched to a gene: 10. CDR3 size: 17 residues. DNA of the CDR3: TGTGCCAGCAGCGCTGGGGGGAGCGGGGGGCCCACAGATACGCAGTATTTT. Translated: CASSAGGSGGPTDTQYF.

The J gene is TRBJ2-5, the V gene TRBV28, with a weak D call TRBD1 (6 bases). The V end lost 6 bases, the J end lost 4 bases, and 15 bases lay between the germline ends. Germline loops: CDR1 MDHEN, CDR2 SYDVKM. The CDR3 is made up of 14 amino acids. For the CDR3, the DNA is TGTGCCAGCAGGGTGTCTCAGGGGACAGAGACCCAGTACTTC. Protein sequence: CASRVSQGTETQYF.

The V gene is TRBV7-9, the J gene TRBJ2-7; D call uncertain. Trimming took 5 bases from V and 3 from J, leaving 14 bases between them. Germline V gene sequence: CDR1 SEHNR, CDR2 FQNEAQ (reference sequence). There are 14 residues in the CDR3. In DNA, the CDR3 is TGTGCCAGCAGCCCTACCCCGGGCGGCTACGAGCAGTACTTC. Protein: CASSPTPGGYEQYF.

Judged by abundance, this clone is medium-sized. The chain employs TRBV5-6 and TRBJ1-5, with D possibly matching TRBD1 (5 bases). V dropped 3 bases and J dropped 7 bases, with 11 bases sitting between them. CDR1 is SGHDT, CDR2 YYEEEE, per germline. The CDR3 runs 13 residues. The DNA of the CDR3 is TGTGCCAGCAGCTCCGGGGCAGGACAGCCCCAGCATTTT. Translating it yields CASSSGAGQPQHF. The full variable domain, completed using reference TRBV5-6 and TRBJ1-5, is DAGVTQSPTHLIKTRGQQVTLRCSPKSGHDTVSWYQQALGQGPQFIFQYYEEEERQRGNFPDRFSGHQFPNYSSELNVNALLLGDSALYLCASSSGAGQPQHFGDGTRLSIL.

V usage is TRBV7-9 and J usage is TRBJ1-2; the match to TRBD1 covers 7 bases. J was trimmed by 8 bases and V by 7 bases; bases with no gene match: 4. Per germline, CDR1 SEHNR and CDR2 FQNEAQ (reference sequence). The CDR3 length is 11 residues. CDR3 DNA: TGTGCCAGCACGACAGGGAACGGCTACACCTTC. Translated, it gives CASTTGNGYTF.

The chain combines TRBV11-2 with TRBJ2-7; the D gene is possibly TRBD1 (6 bases). This CDR3 comprises 14 residues. CDR1 SGHAT and CDR2 FQNNGV come from the germline V gene. Trimming left V 5 bases short and J 5 bases short, with 16 bases between. DNA for the CDR3: TGTGCCAGCAGCGTCGGGTACAGGGTCCACGAGCAGTACTTC. Its translation: CASSVGYRVHEQYF.

To note about this clone: A read error may be the cause here, since a much bigger clone is one base away. This sample also contains other DNA sequences that code for the same CDR3. V is TRBV15 and J is TRBJ2-5; no clear D gene. Germline values: CDR1 LNHNV, CDR2 YYDKDF (reference sequence). V shed 1 base and J shed 0 bases, with 9 bases lying between them. The CDR3 has 15 amino acids. CDR3: CATSRVRQDQETQYF. The CDR3 nucleotides read TGTGCCACCAGCAGAGTTCGGCAGGACCAAGAGACCCAGTACTTC. Supplemented by reference TRBV15 and TRBJ2-5, the full variable domain reads DAMVIQNPRYQVTQFGKPVTLSCSQTLNHNVMYWYQQKSSQAPKLLFHYYDKDFNNEADTPDNFQSRRPNTSFCFLDIRSPGLGDTAMYLCATSRVRQDQETQYFGPGTRLLVL.

This chain links TRBV7-6 with TRBJ1-4; tentative D call: TRBD1 (5 bases). The CDR3 consists of 15 residues. Germline assignment: CDR1 SGHVS and CDR2 FNYEAQ. V was cut by 1 base and J by 6 bases, with 12 bases left in between. The CDR3 sequence is CASSLEAGFDEKLFF. The CDR3 nucleotides read TGTGCCAGCAGCTTAGAGGCAGGGTTCGATGAAAAACTGTTTTTT.

The J gene is TRBJ2-5, the V gene TRBV11-1, with D perhaps assigned TRBD1 or TRBD2 (6 bases each). The germline gives CDR1 SGHAT, CDR2 FQDESV (reference sequence). The CDR3 extends over 14 amino acids. Trimming took 5 bases from V and 7 from J, leaving 17 bases between them. CDR3 sequence reads: CASSAGHQPRTQYF. In nucleotides, the CDR3 is TGTGCCAGCAGCGCGGGACACCAGCCTAGGACCCAGTACTTC.

The chain employs TRBV30 and TRBJ2-2, with no clear D. CDR3 length: 12 residues. Germline V gene lookup returns CDR1 GTSNPN and CDR2 SVGIG (reference sequence). V was shortened by 0 bases and J by 6 bases, with 5 bases between the two germline ends. The CDR3 sequence is CAWSVRSGELFF. CDR3 coding DNA: TGTGCCTGGAGTGTACGCTCCGGGGAGCTGTTTTTT.

This chain links TRBV9 with TRBJ2-7, with 9 bases that match TRBD1. The trim removed 4 bases at V and 4 bases at J, leaving 9 bases unmatched. This CDR3 is built from 15 residues. CDR1 and CDR2 from the germline V gene are SGDLS and YYNGEE. This CDR3 is CASSPGTGKSYEQYF. The CDR3, as DNA: TGTGCCAGCAGCCCGGGGACAGGGAAGTCGTACGAGCAGTACTTC. The whole variable domain, filled in from reference TRBV9 and TRBJ2-7, reads DSGVTQTPKHLITATGQRVTLRCSPRSGDLSVYWYQQSLDQGLQFLIQYYNGEERAKGNILERFSAQQFPDLHSELNLSSLELGDSALYFCASSPGTGKSYEQYFGPGTRLTVT.

This chain's CDR3 is CASSKGQSEKLFF. CDR3 nucleotide sequence: TGTGCCAGCAGTAAGGGACAGAGTGAAAAACTGTTTTTT. The chain uses TRBV2 and TRBJ1-4, with 7 bases that match TRBD1. This CDR3 contains 13 residues. In germline, CDR1 is SNHLY, CDR2 FYNNEI. V gave up 5 bases and J gave up 7 bases; unmatched junction bases: 4.